Listed here is a single TCR beta chain. This sample is drawn from a study of T cell changes during pregnancy in multiple sclerosis. Losses at the gene ends were 6 bases for V and 5 bases for J; bases not matched to a gene: 6. This CDR3 is 14 amino acids long. Germline values: CDR1 MDHEN, CDR2 SYDVKM. Assay used: immunoSEQ multiplex PCR; TCRdb lists only in-frame clones, some missing. This sample has about 36,000 clones, with approximately 91% found just once. Sample: CD8+ T cells from peripheral blood mononuclear cells, taken in the third trimester of pregnancy. The receptor comes from a female donor with multiple sclerosis, enrolled in a pregnancy study. V and J are TRBV28 and TRBJ2-5; 10 positions match TRBD1. The CDR3 sequence is CASRIGTGVETQYF. In DNA, the CDR3 is TGTGCCAGCAGGATCGGGACAGGGGTGGAGACCCAGTACTTC.